Each of the 21 T cell receptor beta chains below was sequenced from the same sample in a study of response to subunit inactivated influenza vaccine. Each CDR3 protein is one row after TCRdb ran MiXCR on the RT-PCR reads. The repertoire holds a few hundred thousand distinct CDR3 sequences, with roughly 22% as singletons. This specimen consisted of PBMCs from blood, obtained 21 months after vaccination. The receptors here all came from a man aged 50 to 75 who received an inactivated influenza vaccine.

This chain uses TRBV9 with TRBJ2-5; D is unresolved. Trimming stripped 6 bases from V and 3 bases from J, with 12 bases between. There are 13 residues in the CDR3. Germline CDR1 SGDLS, CDR2 YYNGEE. CDR3 in DNA: TGTGCCAGCAAGAGACGAAGGGAAGAGACCCAGTACTTC. This translates into CASKRRREETQYF. Full variable domain (missing parts from reference TRBV9 and TRBJ2-5): DSGVTQTPKHLITATGQRVTLRCSPRSGDLSVYWYQQSLDQGLQFLIQYYNGEERAKGNILERFSAQQFPDLHSELNLSSLELGDSALYFCASKRRREETQYFGPGTRLLVL.

At least ten counts were recorded for this clonotype. The chain joins TRBV12-3 or TRBV12-4 to TRBJ1-2, with TRBD1 as a possible D gene (5 bases). The CDR3 is 13 amino acids. V lost 7 bases, J lost 3 bases, and 12 bases lay in between. CDR3 loop: CASMGGGYYGYTF. DNA for the CDR3: TGTGCCAGCATGGGGGGAGGATACTATGGCTACACCTTC.

This clonotype has a handful of counts. This chain links TRBV20-1 with TRBJ1-5, with 8 bases lining up with TRBD1. J was trimmed by 5 bases and V by 6 bases; bases with no gene match: 3. This CDR3 has 12 amino acids. Germline V lookup: CDR1 DFQATT, CDR2 SNEGSKA (reference sequence). For the CDR3, the DNA is TGCAGTGCCTTGACAGGGGATCAGCCCCAGCATTTT. This codes for CSALTGDQPQHF.

This clonotype has more than one count but fewer than ten. The genes are TRBV27 and TRBJ1-1; D not certain. V lost 3 bases and J lost 1, with 18 bases in between. This CDR3 has 17 amino acids. CDR1 and CDR2 from the germline V gene are MNHEY and SMNVEV (reference sequence). CDR3 DNA: TGTGCCAGCAGTTTTACTTATATGCGGGGTCCGAACACTGAAGCTTTCTTT. Its translation: CASSFTYMRGPNTEAFF.

This chain connects TRBV6-1 to TRBJ2-1, with D possibly called TRBD1 or TRBD2 (6 bases each). CDR1 and CDR2 from the germline V gene are MNHNS and SASEGT. V lost 10 bases, J lost 9 bases, and 28 bases lay in between. The CDR3 runs to 16 residues. The CDR3 protein is CAISGSRGGTLSEQFF. The CDR3 DNA reads TGTGCCATCAGCGGCTCCCGCGGCGGGACACTCAGTGAGCAGTTCTTC.

V and J are TRBV7-9 and TRBJ1-1; no firm D call. In germline, CDR1 is SEHNR, CDR2 FQNEAQ (reference sequence). V gave up 3 bases and J gave up 5 bases, with 13 bases separating them. The length of the CDR3 is 14 residues. The CDR3 region has the DNA TGTGCCAGCAGCTTGACGGGTCGGGTAACTGAAGCTTTCTTT. As protein: CASSLTGRVTEAFF.

V gene TRBV20-1 combines with J gene TRBJ1-5, with D possibly TRBD1 on 6 matching bases. The length of the CDR3 is 12 residues. Deletions cut 7 bases from V and 5 bases from J, with 12 bases between. Germline V CDR1 and CDR2: DFQATT, SNEGSKA (reference sequence). The CDR3: CSVTQGDQPQHF. CDR3 nucleotide sequence: TGCAGTGTCACACAGGGTGATCAGCCCCAGCATTTT.

This clonotype has just one count. The V call is TRBV5-6, the J call TRBJ2-3; D is unresolved. V lost 2 bases and J 2 bases, leaving 12 bases between the germline ends. Germline CDR1 is SGHDT and CDR2 is YYEEEE. The CDR3 is 15 residues long. The CDR3 spells CASSFNLPPTDTQYF. The CDR3 DNA sequence: TGTGCCAGCAGCTTCAATCTTCCCCCCACAGATACGCAGTATTTT.

The V call is TRBV5-1, the J call TRBJ1-1, with 7 bases lining up with TRBD1. Germline V gene data show CDR1 as SGHRS and CDR2 as YFSETQ. The length of the CDR3 is 14 residues. J was trimmed by 7 bases and V by 4 bases; bases with no gene match: 10. This chain's CDR3 is CASSERTGENEAFF. The CDR3 coding sequence is TGCGCCAGCAGCGAAAGGACAGGAGAGAATGAAGCTTTCTTT.

This clonotype was observed many times. This chain connects TRBV4-3 to TRBJ1-5, with D maybe TRBD1 (5 bases). Trimming took 1 base from V and 5 from J, leaving 15 bases between them. The V gene's germline CDR1 is LGHNA and CDR2 YSLEER. This CDR3 is 16 amino acids long. The CDR3 loop reads CASSQVATEGHQPQHF. CDR3 nucleotide sequence: TGCGCCAGCAGCCAAGTGGCCACTGAGGGGCATCAGCCCCAGCATTTT.

The chain is built from TRBV29-1 and TRBJ1-1; D not resolved. Germline loops: CDR1 SQVTM, CDR2 ANQGSEA. The CDR3 consists of 12 residues. V lost 4 bases, J lost 11 bases, and 17 bases lay in between. The CDR3 spells CSVGYSGGGAFF. CDR3 nucleotide sequence: TGCAGCGTTGGGTATTCGGGAGGAGGGGCTTTCTTT. Based on the CDR3 plus reference TRBV29-1 and TRBJ1-1, the full variable domain is SAVISQKPSRDICQRGTSLTIQCQVDSQVTMMFWYRQQPGQSLTLIATANQGSEATYESGFVIDKFPISRPNLTFSTLTVSNMSPEDSSIYLCSVGYSGGGAFFGQGTRLTVV.

This clonotype was seen a handful of times. This chain uses TRBV28 with TRBJ1-2; D gene unclear. Germline loops: CDR1 MDHEN, CDR2 SYDVKM. V shed 2 bases and J shed 3 bases, with 10 bases lying between them. There are 14 residues in the CDR3. The CDR3 DNA sequence: TGTGCCAGCAGTTTAAATCCCCGGGACTATGGCTACACCTTC. Its protein product is CASSLNPRDYGYTF.

The V and J genes are TRBV9 and TRBJ2-6; D is perhaps TRBD1 or TRBD2 (5 bases each). The CDR3 has 14 amino acids. V was cut by 3 bases and J by 9 bases, with 13 bases left in between. The germline gives CDR1 SGDLS, CDR2 YYNGEE. The CDR3 DNA reads TGTGCCAGCAGCGCCTTCGAGGGGTACAACGTCCTGACTTTC. It encodes CASSAFEGYNVLTF.

This clonotype has more than one count but fewer than ten. The rearrangement uses TRBV19 and TRBJ2-6; D unclear. The CDR3 is made up of 14 amino acids. The germline V gene has CDR1 LNHDA and CDR2 SQIVND (reference sequence). Between the trimmed V and J ends, which lost 6 bases and 0 bases, there was a span of 6 bases. The CDR3 DNA is TGTGCCAGTAGGGCTAACTCTGGGGCCAACGTCCTGACTTTC. Translated, it gives CASRANSGANVLTF.

V usage is TRBV11-2 and J usage is TRBJ2-5; 10 nucleotides line up with TRBD1. V was pared by 2 bases and J by 9 bases, with 18 bases of the junction left unmatched. The CDR3 is made up of 18 amino acids. Germline V gives CDR1 SGHAT, CDR2 FQNNGV. CDR3 protein: CASSLFGGPDRGKWAQYF. The DNA for the CDR3 is TGTGCCAGCAGCTTATTCGGCGGACCGGACAGGGGGAAATGGGCCCAGTACTTC.

This clonotype was counted only a few times. This chain connects TRBV12-3 or TRBV12-4 to TRBJ1-4; TRBD1 matches 8 bases. The CDR3 extends over 16 amino acids. The junction had 6 bases not matched to a gene; V was cut back by 4 bases and J by 2 bases. CDR3 bases: TGTGCCAGCAGTTGGACAGGGTTGAAGACTAATGAAAAACTGTTTTTT. This sequence encodes CASSWTGLKTNEKLFF.

This clonotype was observed a few times. The rearrangement links TRBV27 to TRBJ1-1; D is possibly TRBD1 (6 bases). Deletions cut 6 bases from V and 6 bases from J, with 17 bases between. Germline values: CDR1 MNHEY, CDR2 SMNVEV (reference sequence). The CDR3 covers 14 residues. The DNA for the CDR3 is TGTGCCAGCAGAATCCGGGGGGCAGGGGCTGAAGCTTTCTTT. Translated, it gives CASRIRGAGAEAFF.

This clonotype was counted between two and nine times. The chain links TRBV29-1 to TRBJ2-3; D gene uncertain. The CDR3 contains 15 residues. The germline CDR1 and CDR2 sequences are SQVTM and ANQGSEA. The germline V and J ends were trimmed by 2 bases and 0 bases, with 12 bases remaining between them. Here the CDR3 reads CSVEWARKSTDTQYF. Here the CDR3 DNA reads TGCAGCGTTGAATGGGCGAGGAAAAGCACAGATACGCAGTATTTT.

This chain uses TRBV29-1 with TRBJ2-3; 14 nucleotides agree with TRBD2. V was clipped by 4 bases and J by 7 bases; unmatched bases: 4. The length of the CDR3 is 14 residues. Germline CDR1 is SQVTM and CDR2 is ANQGSEA. The CDR3 reads CSVGLAGGLYTQYF. Written as DNA, the CDR3 is TGCAGCGTTGGACTAGCGGGAGGGCTATATACGCAGTATTTT.

The V gene is TRBV12-3 or TRBV12-4, the J gene TRBJ1-2; TRBD1 matches at 9 bases. The V and J ends lost 4 bases and 6 bases, in that order; junction bases with no gene match: 9. The CDR3 has 15 amino acids. The CDR3 loop is CASSSPGQGEDGYTF. The DNA for the CDR3 is TGTGCCAGCAGTTCACCGGGACAGGGAGAGGATGGCTACACCTTC.

Notes on this clonotype: This sequence may be a read error, since a much larger clone differs from it by one base. J is TRBJ1-5 and V is TRBV20-1; D remains unclear. Germline V gene data show CDR1 as DFQATT and CDR2 as SNEGSKA (reference sequence). CDR3 length: 14 residues. The CDR3 region has the DNA TGCAGTGCTAGAGCAGGCAGGCCGGATCAGCTCCAGCATTTT. It yields the protein CSARAGRPDQLQHF.